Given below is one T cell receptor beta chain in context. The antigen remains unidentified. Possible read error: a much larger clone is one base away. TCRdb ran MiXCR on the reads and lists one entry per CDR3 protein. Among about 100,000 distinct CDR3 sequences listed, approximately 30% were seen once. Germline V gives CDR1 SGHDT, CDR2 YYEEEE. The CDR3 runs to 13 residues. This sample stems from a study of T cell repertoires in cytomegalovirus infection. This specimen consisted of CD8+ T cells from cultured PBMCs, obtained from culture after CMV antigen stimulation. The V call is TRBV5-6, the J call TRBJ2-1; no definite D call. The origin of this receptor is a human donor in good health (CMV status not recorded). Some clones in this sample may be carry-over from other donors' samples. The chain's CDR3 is CASSSGSYNEQCF. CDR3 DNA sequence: TGTGCCAGCAGCTCCGGCTCCTACAATGAGCAGTGCTTC. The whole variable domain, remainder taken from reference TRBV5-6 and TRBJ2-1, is DAGVTQSPTHLIKTRGQQVTLRCSPKSGHDTVSWYQQALGQGPQFIFQYYEEEERQRGNFPDRFSGHQFPNYSSELNVNALLLGDSALYLCASSSGSYNEQCFGPGTRLTVL.